Following are 16 T cell receptor beta chains from one sample sequenced in a study of shared clonotypes between healthy human individuals. Assay used: immunoSEQ multiplex PCR; TCRdb lists only in-frame clones, some missing. This table has about 2.4 million clones, 90% to 95% appearing once. Specimen: naive CD4+ T cells from PBMCs. Subset of the sample: CD45RA+ positively selected. These receptors originate from a man younger than 35 in good health. Some clones in this sample may be carry-over from other donors' samples.

This chain joins TRBV6-5 and TRBJ2-3; TRBD2 matches at 10 bases. V shed 7 bases, J shed 4 bases, and the junction held 5 bases outside the gene matches. Germline V gene lookup returns CDR1 MNHEY and CDR2 SVGAGI. CDR3 length: 14 residues. The CDR3 reads CASKLGLAADTQYF. In DNA, the CDR3 is TGTGCCAGCAAACTTGGACTAGCGGCAGATACGCAGTATTTT.

The chain has TRBV5-4 and TRBJ2-5; TRBD2 matches at 7 bases. CDR1 SGHNT and CDR2 YYREEE come from the germline V gene (reference sequence). Germline trimming cut 4 bases from V and 2 bases from J; bases unmatched to any gene: 5. CDR3 length: 14 residues. DNA for the CDR3: TGTGCCAGCAGCGGCGCGGGGGATCAAGAGACCCAGTACTTC. Protein product: CASSGAGDQETQYF.

The chain has TRBV21-1 and TRBJ1-2; TRBD1, the D gene given by the table, was not confirmed from the DNA. TRBV21-1 is designated a pseudogene. This CDR3 has 17 amino acids. DNA of the CDR3: TGTGCCAGCAGCAAATTCAGGGGTGCAGGGCCCTTCTATGGCTACACCTTC. Translating it yields CASSKFRGAGPFYGYTF.

The chain couples TRBV11-2 to TRBJ1-5, with no clear D. CDR3 length equals 15 residues. The V gene lost 1 base and the J gene lost 1 base, with 8 bases spanning the gap. Germline V gives CDR1 SGHAT, CDR2 FQNNGV. CDR3 loop: CASSLGFLSNQPQHF. As DNA, the CDR3 is TGTGCCAGCAGCTTAGGTTTTCTGAGCAATCAGCCCCAGCATTTT.

Concerning this clone itself: Distinct nucleotide sequences in the sample also encode this CDR3. This rearrangement joins TRBV27 to TRBJ2-5; possible D gene TRBD1, 5 bases. Germline loops: CDR1 MNHEY, CDR2 SMNVEV (reference sequence). This CDR3 comprises 13 residues. V lost 3 bases to trimming and J lost 5 bases, with 10 bases between them. The CDR3 sequence is CASSFSRVETQYF. CDR3 nucleotide sequence: TGTGCCAGCAGTTTTTCCAGGGTTGAGACCCAGTACTTC.

The chain has TRBV28 and TRBJ1-5; tentative D call: TRBD1 (6 bases). With 5 bases removed from V and 7 bases from J, the gap between germline ends came to 15 bases. Germline CDR1 is MDHEN and CDR2 is SYDVKM. The CDR3 runs to 14 residues. CDR3 in amino acids: CASSPPQGLQPQHF. As DNA, the CDR3 is TGTGCCAGCAGTCCCCCCCAGGGGTTACAGCCCCAGCATTTT.

The V and J genes are TRBV5-1 and TRBJ1-5; 8 bases fit TRBD1. Trimming cost V 5 bases and J 3 bases; bases outside gene matches: 1. Germline V gene lookup returns CDR1 SGHRS and CDR2 YFSETQ. The CDR3 runs 13 residues. The CDR3, as DNA: TGCGCCAGCAGGGACAGGGACAATCAGCCCCAGCATTTT. This encodes CASRDRDNQPQHF.

Points on this clone: The sample carries other DNA sequences with the same CDR3. V is TRBV6-6 and J is TRBJ2-5, with TRBD1 matching over 7 bases. Germline assignment: CDR1 MNHNY and CDR2 SVGAGI (reference sequence). This CDR3 comprises 14 residues. V was clipped by 0 bases and J by 2 bases; unmatched bases: 0. The CDR3 here is CASSYSGQQETQYF. The DNA of the CDR3 is TGTGCCAGCAGTTACTCGGGACAGCAAGAGACCCAGTACTTC.

In its sample, this clone was seen once. The chain combines TRBV5-1 with TRBJ2-1; 8 positions match TRBD2. V gave up 5 bases and J gave up 5 bases; unmatched junction bases: 6. Per germline, CDR1 SGHRS and CDR2 YFSETQ. The CDR3 length is 14 residues. The CDR3 DNA sequence: TGCGCCAGCAGGGGCCTAGCGGGTAACAATGAGCAGTTCTTC. It codes for CASRGLAGNNEQFF.

The chain employs TRBV30 and TRBJ2-5, with 14 bases aligning to TRBD2. The V segment lost 2 bases and the J segment 4 bases; nucleotides outside the gene matches: 6. This CDR3 has 16 residues. The germline V gene has CDR1 GTSNPN and CDR2 SVGIG (reference sequence). The CDR3 DNA follows: TGTGCCTGGAGTCCGGGACTAGCGGGAGCGTTAGAGACCCAGTACTTC. This encodes CAWSPGLAGALETQYF. Together with reference TRBV30 and TRBJ2-5, the CDR3 gives the full variable domain: SQTIHQWPATLVQPVGSPLSLECTVEGTSNPNLYWYRQAAGRGLQLLFYSVGIGQISSEVPQNLSASRPQDRQFILSSKKLLLSDSGFYLCAWSPGLAGALETQYFGPGTRLLVL.

As for this clone: This specimen includes other DNA sequences encoding the same CDR3. The chain combines TRBV5-6 with TRBJ2-1; TRBD2 matches 11 bases. The trim removed 4 bases at V and 4 bases at J, leaving 4 bases unmatched. The CDR3 is made up of 15 amino acids. The germline CDR1 and CDR2 sequences are SGHDT and YYEEEE. The CDR3: CASSRTSGSYNEQFF. The CDR3 DNA follows: TGTGCCAGCAGCAGAACTAGCGGGAGTTACAATGAGCAGTTCTTC.

The CDR3: CASSLNKGATEETQYF. CDR3 DNA sequence: TGTGCCAGCAGCTTAAATAAGGGGGCGACGGAAGAGACCCAGTACTTC. V and J are TRBV7-9 and TRBJ2-5; 7 bases agree with TRBD1. The CDR3 has 16 amino acids. Germline assignment: CDR1 SEHNR and CDR2 FQNEAQ (reference sequence). The ends lost 2 bases at V and 3 bases at J; junction bases unmatched: 9.

The chain couples TRBV12-5 to TRBJ2-7, with 12 bases lining up with TRBD2. This CDR3 is built from 17 residues. CDR1 LGHNT and CDR2 FRNRAP come from the germline V gene. V gave up 7 bases and J gave up 0 bases; unmatched junction bases: 10. In DNA, the CDR3 is TGTGCTAGTGACCTTGCCGGGACTAGCGGGCCCTCCTACGAGCAGTACTTC. It encodes CASDLAGTSGPSYEQYF.

V and J are TRBV29-1 and TRBJ2-7; TRBD1 matches 8 bases. The CDR3 has 12 amino acids. The V gene's germline CDR1 is SQVTM and CDR2 ANQGSEA. The V gene end was trimmed by 6 bases and the J gene end by 7 bases; junction bases not matched to a gene: 8. The CDR3 coding sequence is TGCAGCGTCACCAGGGGGCGCCGGGAGCAGTACTTC. Residues: CSVTRGRREQYF.

A word on this clone: The same CDR3 arises from other DNA sequences in this sample as well. The V gene is TRBV5-1, the J gene TRBJ2-1; D might be TRBD1 (5 bases). CDR1 is SGHRS and CDR2 is YFSETQ in the germline V gene. The CDR3 is 12 amino acids. V was shortened by 3 bases and J by 6 bases, with 7 bases between the two germline ends. The CDR3 reads CASSSQGNEQFF. CDR3 sequence (DNA): TGCGCCAGCAGCTCCCAGGGCAATGAGCAGTTCTTC.

The chain employs TRBV5-1 and TRBJ1-1; D gene ambiguous. Trimming removed 4 bases at V and 2 bases at J, with 18 bases between. This CDR3 region has 16 residues. Germline CDR1 reads SGHRS; CDR2 reads YFSETQ. CDR3 coding DNA: TGCGCCAGCAGCCTGGACGGGTGGATTGGAAACACTGAAGCTTTCTTT. Protein: CASSLDGWIGNTEAFF.